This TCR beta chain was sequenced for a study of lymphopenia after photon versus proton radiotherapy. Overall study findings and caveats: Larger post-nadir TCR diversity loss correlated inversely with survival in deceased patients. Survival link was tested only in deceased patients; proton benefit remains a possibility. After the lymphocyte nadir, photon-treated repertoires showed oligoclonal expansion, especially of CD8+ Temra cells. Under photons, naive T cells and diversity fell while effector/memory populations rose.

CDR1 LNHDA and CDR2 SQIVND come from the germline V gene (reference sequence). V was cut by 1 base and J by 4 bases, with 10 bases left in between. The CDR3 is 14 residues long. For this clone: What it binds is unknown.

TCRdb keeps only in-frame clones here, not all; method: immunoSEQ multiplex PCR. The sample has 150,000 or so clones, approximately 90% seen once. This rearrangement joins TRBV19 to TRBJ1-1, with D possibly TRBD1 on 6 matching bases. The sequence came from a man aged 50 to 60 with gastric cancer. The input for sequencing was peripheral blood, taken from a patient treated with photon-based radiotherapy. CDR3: CASSIAGGGTEAFF. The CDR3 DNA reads TGTGCCAGTAGTATAGCCGGGGGCGGCACTGAAGCTTTCTTT. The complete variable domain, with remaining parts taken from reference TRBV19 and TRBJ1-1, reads DGGITQSPKYLFRKEGQNVTLSCEQNLNHDAMYWYRQDPGQGLRLIYYSQIVNDFQKGDIAEGYSVSREKKESFPLTVTSAQKNPTAFYLCASSIAGGGTEAFFGQGTRLTVV.